Here is one T cell receptor (beta chain) with its context. This clonotype was seen a few times. The antigen this receptor binds is unknown. One base away there is no much larger clone; base qualities are not given. This entry comes from a study of identical twins (dated by TCRdb to 2016 to 2018). Describing the broader study: To test whether fetal clonotypes persist, the study used deep sequencing on TCR alpha and beta repertoires from monozygotic twins, unrelated adults of various ages, and cord blood. Replicate twin experiments were performed at different times using different library preparation protocols to rule out contamination. What the authors observed across the whole study: Zero-insertion analyses could be partly confounded by invariant T cells such as MAIT and iNKT, although diverse VJ usage argued against such confounding for most clonotypes. Because the same donors could not be followed over many years, the conclusions relied on cross-sectional statistical analysis. Compared with coincidental sharing between unrelated individuals, an excess of low generation-probability sequences was observed among out-of-frame TCR alpha sequences shared between twins. In monozygotic twins, out-of-frame TCR alpha sharing was systematically underestimated by recombination models, although the models agreed with sharing between unrelated individuals. Abundant cord blood beta clonotypes carried fewer insertions; young adult naive repertoires showed a weaker similar trend, while memory repertoires showed none. Excess twin sharing in beta out-of-frame sequences was weaker because fewer shared sequences lowered the signal-to-noise ratio.

The germline V gene yields KGHSH for CDR1 and LQKENI for CDR2. From cysteine to phenylalanine, the CDR3 is 14 amino acids long. Only the CDR3 region is kept as DNA, spanning 42 bases read in frame from base 1. Relative to germline, V is missing 6 bases and J is missing 7 bases, with 8 bases of the junction outside any gene match. Receptors were amplified or captured by 5' RACE. Sequencer: Illumina HiSeq 2000. A universal primer binding site was introduced by template switching, and a unique molecular identifier was present in the final cDNA, enabling accurate counting of TCR cDNA molecules. Specific primers in the conserved constant-segment region were used to synthesize first-strand cDNA for TCR alpha and beta chains. To control for contamination, every cDNA library was double barcoded, receiving both a SMART-Mk sample barcode and Illumina barcodes. Two successive PCR steps introduced TruSeq adapter sequences along with Illumina sample barcodes. TCR alpha and beta cDNA libraries were sequenced on the Illumina HiSeq platform with custom primers. The study's processing was this. MiGEC was used to process raw reads and extract unique molecular identifiers, and MiXCR was used to find CDR3 positions. For each individual, recombination models were inferred using an EM algorithm with the repgenHMM and IGoR tools. The tcR package in R was used for shared clonotype analysis, with sharing normalized by the product of cloneset sizes. To study raw recombination without the effects of thymic and clonal selection, out-of-frame nonproductive sequences were analyzed. TCRdb passed the public sequencing reads through fastp at Q25 and MiXCR, retaining productive beta sequences. For every CDR3 protein sequence, its rows merge into one entry that carries the most common genes and DNA. The V and J calls, along with clone size, are taken from TCRdb and not from the paper's own processing. Across this sample there are nearly 650,000 distinct CDR3 sequences, with under 8.5% seen only once. The top ten clones comprise roughly 1.6% of the sample.

Only healthy Caucasian donors were included. Three pairs of female monozygotic twins, all aged roughly 18 to 29 years, were included in the twin cohort. Peripheral blood mononuclear cells were the source from which RNA for the TCR libraries was isolated. This same sample was also taken into another study, of yellow fever vaccine responses in identical twins. The second study's paper adds: The T cell response to vaccination in identical twins was reported by the authors to appear partly convergent and partly personalized. In the study, vaccine-responding T cell clones were precisely tracked in identical twins.

Material for sequencing was PBMCs. The TCR comes from a woman aged 18-30 years in good health. The chain is assembled from TRBV18 and TRBJ2-7, with 11 bases matching TRBD2. The CDR3 sequence is CASSGSGRAAEQYF. The nucleotides are TGTGCCAGCTCGGGTAGCGGGAGGGCCGCGGAGCAGTACTTC.